These T cell receptor beta chains were read from a single sample in a study of blood T cell repertoires in COVID-19. The protocol was immunoSEQ multiplex PCR, while the TCRdb copy is restricted to in-frame clones and leaves out a portion. The sample has 65,000 to 85,000 clones, around 90% seen once; the top ten hold 2% to 3%. The sample was peripheral blood. Every receptor here comes from a human donor in a cohort sampled during active COVID-19. CDR3s include the opening cysteine and the closing phenylalanine or tryptophan. Each record gives: D gene, clone size, V gene, J gene, CDR3 DNA, CDR3 protein. D genes are given only for firm matches. Size values are once, few and many counts, or a class for expanded clones, and some rows have none.

>-|-|TRBV28|TRBJ1-1
TGTGCCAGCAGTTTAAGGCTGGGGCCCACTGAAGCTTTCTTT
CASSLRLGPTEAFF
>TRBD1|-|TRBV6-5|TRBJ2-2
TGTGCCAGCACCGGGACAGGGGGACTCGGGGAGCTGTTTTTT
CASTGTGGLGELFF
>TRBD1|-|TRBV4-3|TRBJ1-5
TGCGCCAGCAGCCAAGTGGGACAGGGAGGGGATTATAGCAATCAGCCCCAGCATTTT
CASSQVGQGGDYSNQPQHF
>-|-|TRBV3-1/TRBV3-2|TRBJ1-3
TGTGCCAGCAGCCTTACAGGTGTCCGAACGGGAAACACCATATATTTT
CASSLTGVRTGNTIYF
>-|-|TRBV21-1|TRBJ2-3
TGTGCCAGCAGCAAAGCGCTTTACGGTGGTAGCGGGACGACGACCGATACGCAGTATTTT
CASSKALYGGSGTTTDTQYF
>-|-|TRBV7-9|TRBJ1-2
TGTGCCAGCAGAAGGGGTTTCTATGGCTACACCTTC
CASRRGFYGYTF
>TRBD1|-|TRBV19|TRBJ2-7
TGTGCCACGGGACAGGGGCTATACGAGCAGTACTTC
CATGQGLYEQYF
>-|once|TRBV9|TRBJ2-4
TGTGCCAGCAGCGTAGGGGGTGGACAATTCGACATTCAGTACTTC
CASSVGGGQFDIQYF
>-|-|TRBV7-8|TRBJ1-4
TGTGCCAGCAGCTTATTGGCCTTTAATGAAAAACTGTTTTTT
CASSLLAFNEKLFF
>-|-|TRBV6-5|TRBJ1-3
TGTGCCAGCAGTTACTCGCCAGGGAATGTGGCAAACACCATATATTTT
CASSYSPGNVANTIYF
>-|-|TRBV9|TRBJ1-1
TGTGCCAGCAGCGCTACGATCCAGAACACTGAAGCTTTCTTT
CASSATIQNTEAFF
>TRBD2|once|TRBV3-1/TRBV3-2|TRBJ2-2
TGTGCCAGCAGCCAAGGTAGCGGGAAGAACACCGGGGAGCTGTTTTTT
CASSQGSGKNTGELFF
>TRBD1|-|TRBV7-3|TRBJ1-3
TGTGCCAGCAGACTAGACCTCCTGACAGGGTTCGTCTCTGGAAACACCATATATTTT
CASRLDLLTGFVSGNTIYF
>TRBD1|-|TRBV4-3|TRBJ2-2
TGCGCCAGCAGCCCAAAATCACCGGGACAGGCGAACACCGGGGAGCTGTTTTTT
CASSPKSPGQANTGELFF
>-|-|TRBV20-1|TRBJ2-3
TGCAGTGCTAGTCCCGGCACAGATACGCAGTATTTT
CSASPGTDTQYF
>-|-|TRBV7-2|TRBJ1-2
TGTGCCAGCAGATTAGGCTCCGCCGGGTATTTGGACTATGGCTACACCTTC
CASRLGSAGYLDYGYTF
>-|-|TRBV10-3|TRBJ2-3
TGTGCCATCAGTGACCCGGCGGGCTCTAGCACAGATACGCAGTATTTT
CAISDPAGSSTDTQYF
>TRBD2|-|TRBV29-1|TRBJ2-7
TGCAGCTCATCCCACGGGGGGACTAGCGGGAGTTCCCCGCGCTCCTACGAGCAGTACTTC
CSSSHGGTSGSSPRSYEQYF
>TRBD2|-|TRBV19|TRBJ2-3
TGTGCCAGTAGGTTAGCGGGGGGGCGTACGCAGTATTTT
CASRLAGGRTQYF
>TRBD1|-|TRBV28|TRBJ1-5
TGTGCCAGCAGTTGGGGACAGGGGGTGAGCGGCAATCAGCCCCAGCATTTT
CASSWGQGVSGNQPQHF
>-|-|TRBV29-1|TRBJ2-4
TGCAGCGTTGAAGCGCGGCTCACAAACATTCAGTACTTC
CSVEARLTNIQYF
>-|once|TRBV5-1|TRBJ1-6
TGCGCCAGCAGCTTGGCCGGGCAGGGTGAATCACCCCTCCACTTT
CASSLAGQGESPLHF
>TRBD1|-|TRBV6-5|TRBJ1-1
TGTGCCAGCCGAGACAGGGGACCTTCCACTGAAGCTTTCTTT
CASRDRGPSTEAFF
>-|-|TRBV30|TRBJ1-1
TGTGCCTGGAGATTCATGGGTGGGGAGGGAGTGAACACTGAAGCTTTCTTT
CAWRFMGGEGVNTEAFF
>-|-|TRBV4-3|TRBJ2-7
TGCGCCAGCAGCCAAGAACGGGGATCTACCTCCTACGAGCAGTACTTC
CASSQERGSTSYEQYF
>-|-|TRBV12-5|TRBJ2-5
TGTGCTAGTGGTTTGGGGGGCCTGCGAGAGGAGACCCAGTACTTC
CASGLGGLREETQYF
>-|-|TRBV6-5|TRBJ1-1
TGTGCCAGGAGGCAGGAGGATGGGAACACTGAAGCTTTCTTT
CARRQEDGNTEAFF
>-|-|TRBV5-6|TRBJ2-7
TGTGCCAGCAGCTTGGTTCGGGGATACGAGCAGTACTTC
CASSLVRGYEQYF
>TRBD2|-|TRBV10-1|TRBJ2-5
TGCGCCAGCAGTGAGTCGAGCCCCGGGGGGAAGGAGGAGACCCAGTACTTC
CASSESSPGGKEETQYF
>TRBD1|-|TRBV4-3|TRBJ2-5
TGCGCCAGCAGCCAGGGTGCAGGGGGCCGCCAAGAGACCCAGTACTTC
CASSQGAGGRQETQYF
>TRBD2|-|TRBV9|TRBJ2-5
TGTGCCAGCAGCTTTTCCTCCGGGACTAGCGGCCAAGAGACCCAGTACTTC
CASSFSSGTSGQETQYF
>-|-|TRBV2|TRBJ2-3
TGTGCCAGCAGTACAGGGTTAGATACGCAGTATTTT
CASSTGLDTQYF
>-|-|TRBV6-2/TRBV6-3|TRBJ1-5
TGTGCCAGCAGTTCTCAGGGCGGGGGTCAGCCCCAGCATTTT
CASSSQGGGQPQHF
>-|-|TRBV27|TRBJ1-6
TGTGCCAGCAGTTTTGAGGGTTTCCCCTCCTATAATTCACCCCTCCACTTT
CASSFEGFPSYNSPLHF
>-|once|TRBV2|TRBJ1-5
TGTGCCAGCCTGATGGCCCTTACCCAGGGTCAGCCCCAGCATTTT
CASLMALTQGQPQHF
>-|-|TRBV5-1|TRBJ2-2
TGCGCCAGCAGCTTGACCGGAGGCGGGGAGCTGTTTTTT
CASSLTGGGELFF
>TRBD1|-|TRBV6-2/TRBV6-3|TRBJ2-3
TGTGCCAGCAGTTACAGCCGAGGTCCGACAGGGCTCGATACGCAGTATTTT
CASSYSRGPTGLDTQYF
>-|-|TRBV6-2/TRBV6-3|TRBJ2-1
TGTGCCAGCAGTCAACTGCTAGCGAATGAGCAGTTCTTC
CASSQLLANEQFF
>TRBD1|-|TRBV7-9|TRBJ1-1
TGTGCCAGCAGCTCCTTACAGGGGACGCACACTGAAGCTTTCTTT
CASSSLQGTHTEAFF
>-|-|TRBV28|TRBJ2-7
TGTGCCAGCAGTTTGAGGGCTCCGGACCACAACTCCTACGAGCAGTACTTC
CASSLRAPDHNSYEQYF
>-|-|TRBV24-1|TRBJ2-3
TGTGCCACCAGTGATTCCAGGGGGCGGGGGCGCATCACAGATACGCAGTATTTT
CATSDSRGRGRITDTQYF
>TRBD1|-|TRBV25-1|TRBJ2-2
TGTGCCAGCAGTGCATCGGACAGGGCCACCGGGGAGCTGTTTTTT
CASSASDRATGELFF
>-|-|TRBV9|TRBJ2-7
TGTGCCAGCAGCCCGCAGACCGGAGGGTACGAGCAGTACTTC
CASSPQTGGYEQYF
>-|-|TRBV6-2/TRBV6-3|TRBJ2-5
TGTGCCAGCAGTTATTCCCCAGGGCTGTACCAAGAGACCCAGTACTTC
CASSYSPGLYQETQYF
>TRBD1|-|TRBV19|TRBJ1-5
TGTGCCATTTGGACAGGGCGCAGGAATCAGCCCCAGCATTTT
CAIWTGRRNQPQHF
>TRBD1|-|TRBV5-1|TRBJ2-7
TGCGCCAGCAGCTTGGTTTCAGGGGGTGTTCCCTACGAGCAGTACTTC
CASSLVSGGVPYEQYF
>TRBD1|-|TRBV7-9|TRBJ2-5
TGTGCCAGCACCGAGGGGGCCCCAGAGACCCAGTACTTC
CASTEGAPETQYF
>-|-|TRBV30|TRBJ2-7
TGTGCCTGGAGTGTGGGGCAGGGGAAATTCGAGCAGTACTTC
CAWSVGQGKFEQYF
>TRBD2|-|TRBV5-1|TRBJ2-7
TGCGCCAGCACTTTAGCGGGGGGGCTATACGAGCAGTACTTC
CASTLAGGLYEQYF
>TRBD2|-|TRBV6-2/TRBV6-3|TRBJ2-1
TGTGCCAGCAGTTACTCCTCTCTCCTAGCGGGACCATACAATGAGCAGTTCTTC
CASSYSSLLAGPYNEQFF
>TRBD2|-|TRBV6-1|TRBJ2-7
TGTGCCAGCAGTGAACCCTTCCGACTAGCCCACGAGCAGTACTTC
CASSEPFRLAHEQYF
>TRBD2|once|TRBV5-1|TRBJ2-5
TGCGCCAGCAGCTTGCCGGGACTAGCGGGAGATCCAGAGACCCAGTACTTC
CASSLPGLAGDPETQYF
>TRBD2|-|TRBV6-4|TRBJ2-4
TGTGCCCTAACCCGAACCTTCGGAGCGGGAGGACCCAAAAACATTCAGTACTTC
CALTRTFGAGGPKNIQYF
>TRBD1|-|TRBV6-5|TRBJ1-5
TGTGCCAGCAGTAAGGGGACAGGGCTAAATCAGCCCCAGCATTTT
CASSKGTGLNQPQHF
>-|-|TRBV28|TRBJ2-2
TGTGCCAGCAGTTTATCGGCAGGGACCGGGGAGCTGTTTTTT
CASSLSAGTGELFF
>TRBD1|-|TRBV18|TRBJ2-7
TGTGCCAGCTCTATGGGACAGGACCTTTACGGGCAGTACTTC
CASSMGQDLYGQYF
>-|-|TRBV5-6|TRBJ2-7
TGTGCCAGCAGCTTAGCCCGCTTCTACGAGCAGTACTTC
CASSLARFYEQYF
>-|-|TRBV2|TRBJ2-1
TGTGCCAGCGGGAGACGACTTAATGAGCAGTTCTTC
CASGRRLNEQFF
>TRBD1|-|TRBV5-1|TRBJ1-2
TGCGCCAGCAGCGAGACAGGGGGGCTCAACTATGGCTACACCTTC
CASSETGGLNYGYTF